Sequencing of this T cell receptor beta chain was carried out in a study of tumor-infiltrating lymphocytes in primary liver carcinoma (dated by TCRdb to about 2017). Looking at the study overall: Surgical resection was performed in China between late 2015 and March 2016 on about 5 patients with histopathologically diagnosed primary liver carcinoma. For each liver tumor, the study sampled five regions along with adjacent normal tissue and blood, and applied TCRbeta repertoire sequencing, expression microarrays and whole-exome sequencing. Each sample produced roughly 3.65 to 7.13 million productive TCRbeta reads, and read depth showed no significant difference between tissue types. A total of about 35 specimens from 5 patients underwent TCRbeta repertoire sequencing, comprising some 25 tumor regions, 5 adjacent noncancerous liver tissues and 5 peripheral blood samples. Tumors of the five patients were stage T1-T3 N0M0 with maximum diameters of roughly 4 to 11 cm. Hepatocellular carcinoma (four) or combined HCC and intrahepatic cholangiocarcinoma (one) was present in the five patients, who were three men and two women aged 30 to 69 years. Repertoires from technical replicates were highly reproducible, with mean shared-clone rates roughly 0.87 and correlation coefficients above 0.98.

As to this clonotype: It has no known antigen specificity. Base qualities were left out, and no much larger clone turns up one base away.

A distance of 17 bases separates the germline ends of V and J, which lose 6 bases and 8 bases respectively. CDR1 MNHEY and CDR2 SVGAGI are derived from the germline V gene. From the cysteine up to the phenylalanine, the CDR3 has a length of 14 residues. Only the CDR3 DNA is retained, 42 bases long and in frame from the first base. TRIzol reagent was used to extract blood RNA from unsorted whole blood, while the DNeasy Blood & Tissue kit provided the germline DNA. At the time of sampling, the patients were treatment-naive and had chronic HBV infection. Before surgery, 3 to 5 milliliters of peripheral blood were drawn into K2EDTA tubes. Broad study findings and their caveats: Comparison of CD4+ and CD8+ T cell repertoires was precluded by the use of bulk unsorted samples. Consistent with antigen-driven expansion, pairs of tumor regions showed higher repertoire overlap (mean around 36%) than either tumor-adjacent pairs (approximately 17%) or tumor-blood pairs (about 15%). The study included only a handful of patients, and the authors note findings should be validated in a larger study. Only the TCR beta chain was sequenced, so true repertoire diversity is likely underestimated because unpaired alpha chains were not captured. The top 250 clones accounted for a significantly greater share of the repertoire in tumors than in blood (p = 0.039).

Using a constant-region primer and ProtoScript II reverse transcriptase, TCRbeta-specific cDNA was reverse-transcribed from 500 ng total RNA. Three nested multiplex PCR rounds, following a slightly modified ARM-PCR procedure, were used to build the TCRbeta libraries. Multiplex TRBV1-TRBV30 forward primers and a Cbeta reverse primer were used in the first two PCR rounds, each of which was run for around 10 cycles. Sample barcodes and Illumina adapters were attached in a final 25-cycle PCR using Deep VentR polymerase. Before sequencing, amplicons of 200-500 bp were purified from gel using a QIAquick gel extraction kit. The TCRbeta amplicons were sequenced with 250-bp paired-end reads on an Illumina HiSeq 2500. The published analysis was carried out like this. Quality trimming of reads was performed with Trimmomatic v0.33, and paired reads were merged with FLASH v1.2.11 so that full CDR3 sequences could be recovered. V, D and J germline segments were assigned to the rearranged TCRbeta sequences by MiGEC v1.2.1b. Clonotype statistics and Shannon-Wiener diversity indices were calculated with VDJtools v1.0.0. Except for diversity analysis, only the 250 most abundant clonotypes of each sample were used in subsequent analyses to reduce sampling bias. Starting from the raw public reads, TCRdb applied fastp trimming at Q25, assembled clones with MiXCR and retained in-frame beta chains. Each entry merges the rows of one CDR3 protein and shows their most common DNA and genes. These V and J calls are TCRdb output, not the study's own analysis. For this sample the table gives just over 300,000 distinct CDR3 sequences, of which approximately 54% were detected only once. About a sixth of the sample comes from the top ten.

This TCR came from a woman aged 25 to 39 with primary liver carcinoma and hepatitis B virus infection. Specimen: peripheral blood. The rearrangement joined TRBV6-5 to TRBJ1-3; TRBD1 is possibly the D segment (5 matching bases). Read as DNA, the sequence is TGTGCCAGCAGAACTTGGACAAGGGCGGACACCATATATTTT. Protein translation: CASRTWTRADTIYF.